This T cell receptor (beta chain) was observed in a study of post-analysis software for immune sequencing data (dated by TCRdb to 2014 to 2015). Notes on the research overall: Disease courses on record covered relapsing-remitting, secondary progressive and progressive-relapsing multiple sclerosis, though some patients had no subtype annotation. A subset of samples was prepared in parallel using single-end sample barcoding, then pooled and co-amplified after Illumina adapter ligation. Patient repertoires were compared against 10 to 12 previously published healthy control repertoires from donors aged about 6 to 28 years. Study-wide findings and limitations: The control group was slightly older than the multiple sclerosis patient group. Compared with controls, multiple sclerosis patients had significantly lower normalized Chao1 diversity, a finding suggesting substantial peripheral T-cell clonal expansion. Roughly 5 TRBV segments, including TRBV5-6, TRBV5-1 and TRBV20-1, were significantly more frequent in patients than controls. Direct clustering with F measure showed strong co-clustering of samples prepared in the same batch, prompting a batch-effect correction.

Based on the germline V gene, the CDR1 and CDR2 sequences are MNHEY and SVGAGI. V is clipped by 6 bases and J by 2 bases, and the sequence between their germline boundaries is 15 bases long. Taken from cysteine to phenylalanine, the CDR3 has 15 residues. The read is trimmed to its CDR3 DNA, 45 bases read in frame from base 1. The library came from PCR. The data were produced on an Illumina HiSeq 2500. Unique molecular identifiers were incorporated into TCR beta cDNA libraries to reduce PCR and sequencing biases. Per 1 to 10 million input T cells, roughly 0.5 million cDNA molecules were obtained, such that each molecule approximated one T cell. The same protocol used for the earlier healthy control dataset was applied to prepare and sequence the patient libraries. Within a given batch, samples were prepared together, multiplexed and sequenced on the same HiSeq lane. The authors' analysis ran thus. Raw barcoded reads were processed with MIGEC, and single-read molecular identifier groups were discarded before consensus assembly and CDR3 extraction. Clonotype tables were post-analysed with VDJtools, and diversity was normalized by down-sampling all datasets to the smallest sample size. To correct batch-related cross-sample contamination, repertoire overlap clustering matched CDR3 amino acid sequences but not nucleotide sequences. TCRdb reanalyzed the raw reads on its own, using fastp at Q25 for trimming and MiXCR for clone calling, and kept in-frame beta chains. For every CDR3 protein sequence, its rows merge into one entry that carries the most common genes and DNA. The V and J calls and clone size come from TCRdb's table, not from the authors' own analysis. The sample records hundreds of thousands of distinct CDR3 sequences, approximately 57% of which are singletons. The ten largest make up about 4.8% of the sample.

To demonstrate the VDJtools post-analysis software, the study profiled TCR beta repertoires from the peripheral blood of about a dozen young patients with multiple sclerosis. The multiple sclerosis patients were children and adolescents between about 6 and 16 years of age. A word on this clonotype: This clone's antigen is unknown. Per-nucleotide qualities are absent, and no much larger clonotype sits a single base away.

The rearrangement combines TRBV6-5 with TRBJ2-3; the D gene is possibly TRBD1, with 6 bases matching. Sequencing used blood. The TCR originated in a girl between 5 and 17 years old with multiple sclerosis. The nucleotide sequence is given as TGTGCCAGCAGCCCCTCGGGACACTTCACAGATACGCAGTATTTT. Translated, this gives CASSPSGHFTDTQYF.